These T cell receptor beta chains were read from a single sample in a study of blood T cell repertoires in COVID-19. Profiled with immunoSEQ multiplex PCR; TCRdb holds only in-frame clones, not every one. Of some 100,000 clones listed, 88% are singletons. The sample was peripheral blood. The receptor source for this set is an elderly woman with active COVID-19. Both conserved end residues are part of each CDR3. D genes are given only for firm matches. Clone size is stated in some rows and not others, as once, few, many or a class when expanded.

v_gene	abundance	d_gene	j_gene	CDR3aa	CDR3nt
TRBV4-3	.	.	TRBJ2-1	CASSLSTSGYNNEQFF	TGCGCCAGCAGCCTGAGTACCAGCGGGTATAACAATGAGCAGTTCTTC
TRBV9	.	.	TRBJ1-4	CASTPFSNRDDEKLFF	TGTGCCAGCACCCCTTTCTCGAACAGGGACGATGAAAAACTGTTTTTT
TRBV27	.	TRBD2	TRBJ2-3	CASSILAGLDTQYF	TGTGCCAGCAGCATACTAGCGGGCCTTGATACGCAGTATTTT
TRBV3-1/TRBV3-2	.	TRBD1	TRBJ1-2	CASRGGQGGNYGYTF	TGTGCCAGCAGAGGAGGACAGGGTGGAAACTATGGCTACACCTTC
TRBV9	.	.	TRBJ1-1	CASSVGTAPNTEAFF	TGTGCCAGCAGCGTAGGGACAGCCCCGAACACTGAAGCTTTCTTT
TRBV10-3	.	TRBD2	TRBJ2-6	CAIRGASGVSGANVLTF	TGTGCCATCAGGGGAGCTAGCGGGGTTTCTGGGGCCAACGTCCTGACTTTC
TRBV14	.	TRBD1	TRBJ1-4	CASSQRRTGRDEKLFF	TGTGCCAGCAGCCAAAGGAGGACAGGCCGGGATGAAAAACTGTTTTTT
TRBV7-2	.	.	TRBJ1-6	CASSLIKGGSGKNSPLHF	TGTGCCAGCAGCTTAATTAAGGGAGGGAGTGGAAAAAATTCACCCCTCCACTTT
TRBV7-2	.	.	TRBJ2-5	CASSLAVSRRLETQYF	TGTGCCAGCAGCTTAGCGGTCTCACGGAGATTGGAAACCCAGTACTTC
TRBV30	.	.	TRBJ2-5	CAWSSEAVEETQYF	TGTGCCTGGTCGAGTGAGGCAGTCGAAGAGACCCAGTACTTC
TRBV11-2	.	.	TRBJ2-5	CASSLDRWRTGEETQYF	TGTGCCAGCAGCTTAGATCGCTGGCGCACGGGAGAAGAGACCCAGTACTTC
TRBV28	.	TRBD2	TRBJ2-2	CASSFHTSGSKFGELFF	TGTGCCAGCAGTTTCCATACTAGCGGGAGTAAATTCGGGGAGCTGTTTTTT
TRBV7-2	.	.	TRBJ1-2	CASSPVVREGGYTF	TGTGCCAGCAGCCCAGTTGTCAGGGAAGGAGGCTACACCTTC
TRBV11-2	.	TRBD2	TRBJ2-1	CASSSLAGLVNEQFF	TGTGCCAGCAGCTCTTTAGCGGGATTAGTCAATGAGCAGTTCTTC
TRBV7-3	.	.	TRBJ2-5	CASSLWREETQYF	TGTGCCAGCAGCTTATGGAGGGAGGAGACCCAGTACTTC
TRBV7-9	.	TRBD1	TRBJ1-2	CASSFPDRANYGYTF	TGTGCCAGCAGCTTTCCAGACAGGGCTAACTATGGCTACACCTTC
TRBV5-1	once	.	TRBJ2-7	CASSLEGQYEQYF	TGCGCCAGCAGCTTGGAGGGGCAATACGAGCAGTACTTC
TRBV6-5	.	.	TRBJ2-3	CASSQGLTDTQYF	TGTGCCAGCAGCCAGGGACTCACAGATACGCAGTATTTT
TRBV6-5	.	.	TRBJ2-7	CASRMTGTYEQYF	TGTGCCAGCAGGATGACAGGTACCTACGAGCAGTACTTC
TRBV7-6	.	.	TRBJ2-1	CASSLGRGGSYNEQFF	TGTGCCAGCAGCTTAGGACGGGGAGGCTCCTACAATGAGCAGTTCTTC
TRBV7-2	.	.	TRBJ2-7	CASSPDSFNYEQYF	TGTGCCAGCAGCCCAGACAGTTTTAACTACGAGCAGTACTTC
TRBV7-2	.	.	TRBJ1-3	CASSFHSSSGNTIYF	TGTGCCAGCAGCTTCCACAGTTCCTCTGGAAACACCATATATTTT
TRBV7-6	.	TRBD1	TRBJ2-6	CASSPSTSDRSFSGANVLTF	TGTGCCAGCAGCCCCTCGACCTCGGACAGGAGTTTCTCTGGGGCCAACGTCCTGACTTTC
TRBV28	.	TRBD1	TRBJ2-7	CASSSPGGRTPPYEQYF	TGTGCCAGCAGTTCCCCAGGGGGCCGTACCCCGCCCTACGAGCAGTACTTC
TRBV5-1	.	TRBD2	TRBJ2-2	CASKPSGSWNTGELFF	TGCGCCAGCAAGCCTAGCGGGAGTTGGAACACCGGGGAGCTGTTTTTT
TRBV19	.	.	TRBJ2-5	CASSISFRGTQYF	TGTGCCAGTAGTATATCTTTCAGGGGGACCCAGTACTTC
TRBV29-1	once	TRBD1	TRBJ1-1	CSVLRTGGTEAFF	TGCAGCGTACTACGGACAGGGGGCACTGAAGCTTTCTTT
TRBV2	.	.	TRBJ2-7	CASSDEWDTSYEQYF	TGTGCCAGCAGTGATGAGTGGGACACCTCCTACGAGCAGTACTTC
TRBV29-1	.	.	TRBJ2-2	CSIQVRNSNTGELFF	TGCAGCATCCAAGTCAGGAACTCGAACACCGGGGAGCTGTTTTTT
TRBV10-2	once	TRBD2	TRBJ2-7	CASSELETSGRRQYF	TGCGCCAGCAGTGAGTTGGAGACTAGCGGGAGGAGGCAGTACTTC
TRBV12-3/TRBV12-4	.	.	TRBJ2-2	CASSLRETGELFF	TGTGCCAGCAGTTTACGGGAAACCGGGGAGCTGTTTTTT
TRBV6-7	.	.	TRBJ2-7	CASSQRTASSYEQYF	TGTGCCAGCAGTCAACGGACAGCGAGCTCCTACGAGCAGTACTTC
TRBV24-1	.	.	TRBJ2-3	CATSDSVPRGGDTQYF	TGTGCCACCAGTGATTCTGTCCCGAGGGGGGGGGATACGCAGTATTTT
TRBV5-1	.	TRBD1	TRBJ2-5	CASSKGQGPETQYF	TGCGCCAGCAGCAAAGGACAGGGCCCGGAGACCCAGTACTTC
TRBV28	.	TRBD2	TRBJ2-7	CASSPPKRGGYEQYF	TGTGCCAGCAGCCCCCCCAAACGCGGGGGTTACGAGCAGTACTTC
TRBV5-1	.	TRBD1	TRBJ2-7	CASSQGQGRIYEQYF	TGCGCCAGCAGCCAAGGACAGGGTCGGATCTACGAGCAGTACTTC
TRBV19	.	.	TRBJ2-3	CASSMMAGTDTQYF	TGTGCCAGTAGTATGATGGCGGGCACAGATACGCAGTATTTT
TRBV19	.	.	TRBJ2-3	CASSIESRERADTQYF	TGTGCCAGTAGTATAGAGTCCCGGGAGAGGGCAGATACGCAGTATTTT
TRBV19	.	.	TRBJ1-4	CASSIGRAAEKLFF	TGTGCCAGTAGTATAGGCAGGGCTGCCGAAAAACTGTTTTTT
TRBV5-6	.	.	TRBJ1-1	CASSFTSPGTEAFF	TGTGCCAGCAGCTTCACTTCCCCGGGCACTGAAGCTTTCTTT
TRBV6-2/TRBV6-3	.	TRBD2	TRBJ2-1	CASSYSGSGSLISYNEQFF	TGTGCCAGCAGTTACTCGGGTAGCGGGAGCCTCATTTCCTACAATGAGCAGTTCTTC
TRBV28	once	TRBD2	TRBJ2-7	CASSLYPGLAGGTEQYF	TGTGCCAGCAGTTTATACCCGGGCCTAGCGGGAGGCACCGAGCAGTACTTC
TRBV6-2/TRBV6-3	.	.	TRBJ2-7	CASSSLYEQYF	TGTGCCAGCAGTTCTCTATACGAGCAGTACTTC
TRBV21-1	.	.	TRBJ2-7	CASSKGHRVDEQYF	TGTGCCAGCAGCAAAGGTCACAGGGTCGACGAGCAGTACTTC
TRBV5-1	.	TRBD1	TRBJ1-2	CASSTGTGRGGLRVGGYTF	TGCGCCAGCAGCACGGGGACAGGGCGGGGTGGCCTTCGCGTAGGTGGCTACACCTTC
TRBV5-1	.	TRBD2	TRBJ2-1	CASSFGTSGSYNEQFF	TGCGCCAGCAGCTTCGGGACTAGCGGCTCCTACAATGAGCAGTTCTTC
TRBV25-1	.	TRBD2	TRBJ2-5	CASSSAKAGVETQYF	TGTGCCAGCAGCTCAGCGAAAGCGGGAGTGGAGACCCAGTACTTC
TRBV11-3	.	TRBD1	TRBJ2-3	CASSLGGTGFFTDTQYF	TGTGCCAGCAGCTTAGGCGGGACAGGGTTCTTCACAGATACGCAGTATTTT
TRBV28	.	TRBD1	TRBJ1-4	CASSLAGGTNEKLFF	TGTGCCAGCAGTTTGGCAGGGGGCACTAATGAAAAACTGTTTTTT
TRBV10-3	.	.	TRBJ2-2	CAISTGTGELFF	TGTGCCATCAGTACAGGGACCGGGGAGCTGTTTTTT
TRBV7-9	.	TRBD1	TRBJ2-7	CASSSPDRGVQYF	TGTGCCAGCAGCTCTCCGGACAGGGGGGTCCAGTACTTC
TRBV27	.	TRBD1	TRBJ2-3	CASRRGQGFTDTQYF	TGTGCCAGCAGAAGGGGACAGGGTTTTACAGATACGCAGTATTTT
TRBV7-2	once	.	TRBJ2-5	CASSFSSQETQYF	TGTGCCAGCAGCTTTAGCTCACAAGAGACCCAGTACTTC